The next 22 T cell receptor beta chains were all read from a single sample in a study of Ad26.COV2.S vaccination and SARS-CoV-2 variants. Treatment indicated: around 19 received Ad26.COV2.S at low or high dose, single or two shots; five or six received placebo; per-sample allocation not given. Collection of samples fell on day 63 after the first vaccine or placebo injection. TCRdb's copy holds only in-frame clones and misses some; the assay was immunoSEQ multiplex PCR. The sample shows approximately 350,000 clones, about 83% of them seen only once. This specimen was peripheral blood, taken in a trial of Ad26.COV2.S vaccine versus placebo. These receptors all stem from a person aged 18 to 59 who received the Ad26.COV2.S COVID-19 vaccine or a placebo.

The rearrangement joins TRBV6-1 to TRBJ2-1; no reliable D call. The CDR3 sequence is 17 residues long. V lost 3 bases, J lost 2 bases, and 17 bases lay in between. CDR1 MNHNS and CDR2 SASEGT come from the germline V gene. The CDR3 nucleotides read TGTGCCAGCAGTGATACCCTAGGGTGGGCAACCTACAATGAGCAGTTCTTC. This sequence encodes CASSDTLGWATYNEQFF.

This chain connects TRBV30 to TRBJ2-7; D is undetermined. This CDR3 spans 13 amino acids. Germline V gene lookup returns CDR1 GTSNPN and CDR2 SVGIG (reference sequence). V lost 0 bases and J lost 4, with 10 bases in between. CDR3 protein: CAWSVGSTYEQYF. DNA of the CDR3: TGTGCCTGGAGTGTGGGCAGCACGTACGAGCAGTACTTC.

This sequence joins TRBV7-2 and TRBJ1-3, with TRBD1 matching 9 bases. From germline, CDR1 is SGHTA and CDR2 FQGNSA. V trimming: 4 bases; J trimming: 4 bases; junction bases outside the gene matches: 5. The CDR3 length is 15 residues. The DNA of the CDR3 is TGTGCCAGCAGCTCCAACAGGGGGCTGGGAAACACCATATATTTT. This sequence encodes CASSSNRGLGNTIYF.

V gene TRBV30 combines with J gene TRBJ2-5; 9 positions match TRBD2. This CDR3 is built from 16 residues. Germline lookup yields CDR1 GTSNPN and CDR2 SVGIG (reference sequence). The V and J ends lost 2 bases and 5 bases, in that order; junction bases with no gene match: 12. CDR3: CAWSTYTAGGLETQYF. The CDR3 coding sequence is TGTGCCTGGAGTACCTATACGGCGGGAGGGCTGGAGACCCAGTACTTC.

This chain's CDR3 is CASRGLAEGEQYF. DNA of the CDR3: TGTGCCAGCAGGGGACTAGCGGAGGGTGAGCAGTACTTC. The rearrangement links TRBV6-5 to TRBJ2-7; 11 bases are a match to TRBD2. There are 13 residues in the CDR3. Trimming removed 6 bases from V and 7 bases from J; junction bases left unmatched: 5. Germline CDR1 reads MNHEY; CDR2 reads SVGAGI.

The J gene is TRBJ2-5, the V gene TRBV18; 9 nucleotides agree with TRBD1. Germline CDR1 and CDR2: KGHSH and LQKENI. There are 16 residues in the CDR3. J was trimmed by 5 bases and V by 6 bases; bases with no gene match: 13. The CDR3 bases are TGTGCCAGCTCCGGCCTCGACAGGGGGTCTCGGGAGACCCAGTACTTC. Encoded protein: CASSGLDRGSRETQYF.

The CDR3: CASSDLKGQGSRGAFF. The CDR3 region has the DNA TGTGCCAGCAGTGACTTAAAGGGACAGGGTTCCCGGGGAGCTTTCTTT. The genes are TRBV6-4 and TRBJ1-1; 9 bases line up with TRBD1. The V segment lost 1 base and the J segment 10 bases; nucleotides outside the gene matches: 13. Per germline, CDR1 MRHNA and CDR2 SNTAGT. CDR3 length: 16 amino acids.

The J gene is TRBJ2-5, the V gene TRBV7-9; weak D call: TRBD2 (5 bases). Per the germline V gene, CDR1 is SEHNR and CDR2 is FQNEAQ (reference sequence). V gave up 8 bases and J gave up 3 bases, with 10 bases separating them. The CDR3 is 12 amino acids. The DNA of the CDR3 is TGTGCCAGCCGGGGATACAAAGAGACCCAGTACTTC. This sequence encodes CASRGYKETQYF. The full variable domain, completed using reference TRBV7-9 and TRBJ2-5, is DTGVSQNPRHKITKRGQNVTFRCDPISEHNRLYWYRQTLGQGPEFLTYFQNEAQLEKSRLLSDRFSAERPKGSFSTLEIQRTEQGDSAMYLCASRGYKETQYFGPGTRLLVL.

This chain links TRBV19 with TRBJ1-2; no reliable D call. CDR1 and CDR2 from the germline V gene are LNHDA and SQIVND (reference sequence). V gave up 5 bases and J gave up 4 bases, with 11 bases separating them. There are 13 residues in the CDR3. In nucleotides, the CDR3 is TGTGCCAGTAGTCCCCGTCGGGGCTATGGCTACACCTTC. Amino acid sequence: CASSPRRGYGYTF.

The genes are TRBV6-2 or TRBV6-3 and TRBJ1-5; D unclear. Germline CDR1 MNHEY, CDR2 SVGEGT. CDR3 length: 16 amino acids. V was pared by 5 bases and J by 11 bases, with 25 bases between. The CDR3 DNA is TGTGCCAGCAGTACCGGAGGACGCCTTGGCGGTGTGGCCCAGCATTTT. Translating gives CASSTGGRLGGVAQHF.

J is TRBJ2-3 and V is TRBV10-3; D perhaps matches TRBD2 (6 bases). CDR3 size: 15 residues. Trimming removed 5 bases at V and 2 bases at J, with 14 bases between. The V gene's germline CDR1 is ENHRY and CDR2 SYGVKD. The CDR3 DNA follows: TGTGCCATCAGTCCCCGGGACTCCTACACAGATACGCAGTATTTT. It is translated as CAISPRDSYTDTQYF.

This chain joins TRBV7-8 and TRBJ1-2; no reliable D call. V lost 0 bases and J lost 4, with 15 bases in between. The CDR3 covers 16 residues. CDR1 and CDR2 (germline): SGHVS, FQNEAQ. CDR3 in amino acids: CASSLAAVANPYGYTF. DNA for the CDR3: TGTGCCAGCAGCTTAGCCGCAGTGGCTAACCCCTATGGCTACACCTTC.

V is TRBV11-3 and J is TRBJ1-1; D perhaps matches TRBD1 (5 bases). Germline CDR1 and CDR2: SGHNT and YENEEA. Trimming took 3 bases from V and 3 from J, leaving 14 bases between them. This CDR3 has 15 residues. CDR3 residues: CASSFRGGRDTEAFF. The CDR3 region has the DNA TGTGCCAGCAGCTTTCGCGGGGGTCGGGACACTGAAGCTTTCTTT.

In its sample, this clone was seen once. The chain combines TRBV11-2 with TRBJ1-2, with unresolved D. In germline, CDR1 is SGHAT, CDR2 FQNNGV. This CDR3 contains 14 residues. The ends were cut back, 0 bases at V and 3 bases at J, with 8 bases in the middle. The CDR3 sequence: CASSLDKRDYGYTF. DNA of the CDR3: TGTGCCAGCAGCTTAGATAAGCGGGACTATGGCTACACCTTC.

The genes are TRBV11-2 and TRBJ1-1; the D gene is possibly TRBD1 (6 bases). CDR3 length: 13 amino acids. Deletions cut 4 bases from V and 7 bases from J, with 13 bases between. Germline V gives CDR1 SGHAT, CDR2 FQNNGV. The CDR3 DNA is TGTGCCAGCAGCTCCCGGAGGGACATTGAAGCTTTCTTT. Its protein product is CASSSRRDIEAFF.

The V call is TRBV30, the J call TRBJ2-1, with 8 bases fitting TRBD2. Losses at the gene ends were 3 bases for V and 1 base for J; bases not matched to a gene: 5. This CDR3 contains 15 residues. In germline, CDR1 is GTSNPN, CDR2 SVGIG (reference sequence). CDR3 nucleotide sequence: TGTGCCTGGAGCTTAGCGGGATATTCCTACAATGAGCAGTTCTTC. This translates into CAWSLAGYSYNEQFF.

This chain connects TRBV11-3 to TRBJ2-7, with D possibly TRBD2 on 5 matching bases. The length of the CDR3 is 14 residues. With 3 bases removed from V and 7 bases from J, the gap between germline ends came to 16 bases. CDR1 and CDR2 from the germline V gene are SGHNT and YENEEA. The CDR3 here is CASSFNLKSGEQYF. CDR3 sequence (DNA): TGTGCCAGCAGCTTTAATTTGAAGTCGGGGGAGCAGTACTTC.

J is TRBJ2-3 and V is TRBV6-1; D call uncertain. V shed 2 bases and J shed 0 bases, with 15 bases lying between them. The CDR3 sequence is 17 residues long. Germline V CDR1 and CDR2: MNHNS, SASEGT. The CDR3 region is CASSETSWQISTDTQYF. The DNA for the CDR3 is TGTGCCAGCAGTGAAACCTCTTGGCAGATTAGCACAGATACGCAGTATTTT.

This clone was found a few times. The V gene is TRBV7-7, the J gene TRBJ2-1; D is unclear. The CDR3 contains 14 residues. Deletions cut 3 bases from V and 4 bases from J, with 10 bases between. The V gene's germline CDR1 is SSHAT and CDR2 FNYEAQ (reference sequence). CDR3 sequence: CASSLAGAYNEQFF. The CDR3 DNA follows: TGTGCCAGCAGCTTGGCAGGCGCTTACAATGAGCAGTTCTTC.

The rearrangement joins TRBV27 to TRBJ1-3; D ambiguous. The V gene lost 3 bases and the J gene lost 0 bases, with 3 bases spanning the gap. This CDR3 is built from 13 residues. Germline CDR1 and CDR2: MNHEY and SMNVEV (reference sequence). The DNA of the CDR3 is TGTGCCAGCAGTTTGCGCTCTGGAAACACCATATATTTT. This translates into CASSLRSGNTIYF.

For the CDR3, the DNA is TGTGCCAGCAGCCCAACCGGGGGTACTGGAAACACCATATATTTT. This codes for CASSPTGGTGNTIYF. J is TRBJ1-3 and V is TRBV7-3; weak D call: TRBD1 (5 bases). Trimming took 5 bases from V and 2 from J, leaving 13 bases between them. This CDR3 contains 15 residues. The germline V gene encodes CDR1 SGHTA and CDR2 FQGTGA.

This rearrangement joins TRBV13 to TRBJ1-1; D gene ambiguous. The germline V gene encodes CDR1 PRHDT and CDR2 FYEKMQ (reference sequence). Trimming took off 1 base at V and 3 bases at J, with 15 bases between the two ends. This CDR3 comprises 16 residues. The CDR3 spells CASSLEEGRVHTEAFF. The CDR3, as DNA: TGTGCCAGCAGCTTAGAAGAGGGTAGGGTCCACACTGAAGCTTTCTTT.